This record concerns one T cell receptor (beta chain) sequence. TCRdb ran MiXCR on the 5' RACE reads and lists one entry per CDR3 protein. The sample carries about 22,000 distinct CDR3 sequences, about 4% recorded once. CDR1 SGDLS and CDR2 YYNGEE come from the germline V gene. Trimming removed 3 bases at V and 8 bases at J, with 8 bases between. This CDR3 region has 12 residues. The sample originates from a study of early T cells in non-severe SARS-CoV-2 infection. This TCR derives from an adult who was a healthcare worker with PCR-confirmed SARS-CoV-2 infection or an uninfected control (not recorded which). Sequencing input: whole blood. This chain connects TRBV9 to TRBJ2-2; no clear D. CDR3 DNA: TGTGCCAGCAGCGCGCCAGGAGGGGAGCTGTTTTTT. Translated: CASSAPGGELFF.